The 21 T cell receptor beta chains reported below all come from one sample, sequenced in a study of T cells in Graves' hyperthyroidism and ophthalmopathy. RNA transcripts were the template for amplifying TCR beta CDR3 regions. With the HTBI primer set, the TCR CDR3 went through a first round of RT-PCR. TCRdb used MiXCR to reprocess the multiplex PCR reads, holding one entry per CDR3 protein. Seen here are 600,000 to 700,000 distinct CDR3 sequences, 14% to 15% observed once, and the top ten hold about 3.9%. Material for sequencing was blood. All receptors come from a woman aged 40-49 years with Graves' ophthalmopathy.

This clonotype has a count of ten or more. The chain combines TRBV7-9 with TRBJ2-2; D is unresolved. The CDR3 is 14 residues long. V lost 6 bases, J lost 4 bases, and 12 bases lay in between. Germline V gene lookup returns CDR1 SEHNR and CDR2 FQNEAQ (reference sequence). The CDR3 loop is CASRQASATGELFF. The CDR3, as DNA: TGTGCCAGCAGACAAGCTAGTGCCACCGGGGAGCTGTTTTTT.

This clonotype was recorded many times. V and J are TRBV30 and TRBJ2-7; D perhaps matches TRBD1 (6 bases). Trimming removed 1 base at V and 2 bases at J, with 15 bases between. CDR1 GTSNPN and CDR2 SVGIG come from the germline V gene (reference sequence). The CDR3 has 15 amino acids. CDR3 DNA sequence: TGTGCCTGGAGTGGGTCCACAGGGACGGCCTACGAGCAGTACTTC. Translating gives CAWSGSTGTAYEQYF.

The sample holds many counts of this clonotype. The rearrangement uses TRBV12-3 or TRBV12-4 and TRBJ1-1; the D is unclear. The ends were cut back, 3 bases at V and 0 bases at J, with 11 bases in the middle. The CDR3 is 15 residues long. In nucleotides, the CDR3 is TGTGCCAGCAGTTTCCGGAGGGAAATGAACACTGAAGCTTTCTTT. Amino acids: CASSFRREMNTEAFF.

CDR3 amino acids: CASSFLPDSYEQYF. In DNA, the CDR3 is TGTGCCAGCAGCTTCCTGCCTGACTCCTACGAGCAGTACTTC. The gene calls are TRBV11-1 and TRBJ2-7, with D unresolved. Per germline, CDR1 SGHAT and CDR2 FQDESV (reference sequence). Deletions cut 3 bases from V and 0 bases from J, with 9 bases between. The CDR3 length is 14 residues.

There are a few counts of this clonotype. J is TRBJ1-6 and V is TRBV20-1; 8 nucleotides line up with TRBD1. CDR1 DFQATT and CDR2 SNEGSKA come from the germline V gene (reference sequence). The CDR3 is made up of 15 amino acids. V shed 5 bases, J shed 6 bases, and the junction held 9 bases outside the gene matches. The CDR3 spells CSAGRTGRSNSPLHF. The CDR3 nucleotides are TGCAGTGCTGGCCGGACAGGGCGGAGTAATTCACCCCTCCACTTT.

The sample holds many counts of this clonotype. The chain has TRBV6-5 and TRBJ2-2, with a weak D call TRBD2 (6 bases). CDR3 size: 17 residues. Germline CDR1 MNHEY, CDR2 SVGAGI. The ends were cut back, 4 bases at V and 3 bases at J, with 18 bases in the middle. This CDR3 reads CASSSRGGLLYTGELFF. The CDR3 DNA sequence: TGTGCCAGCAGTTCAAGAGGAGGGCTCCTTTACACCGGGGAGCTGTTTTTT.

This clonotype was counted ten times or more. The CDR3: CASSLWDRDAYEQYF. The CDR3 DNA follows: TGTGCCAGCAGCTTATGGGACAGGGATGCCTACGAGCAGTACTTC. V usage is TRBV7-8 and J usage is TRBJ2-7; 9 nucleotides agree with TRBD1. Losses at the gene ends were 2 bases for V and 2 bases for J; bases not matched to a gene: 4. This CDR3 has 15 amino acids. The germline CDR1 and CDR2 sequences are SGHVS and FQNEAQ.

This clonotype has only one observation. The CDR3 reads CASSQVRGGGSYEQYF. In DNA form, the CDR3 reads TGCGCCAGCAGCCAGGTGCGGGGTGGGGGATCCTACGAGCAGTACTTC. The chain couples TRBV4-3 to TRBJ2-7; a possible D gene is TRBD2 (6 bases). Per germline, CDR1 LGHNA and CDR2 YSLEER. The CDR3 is 16 amino acids. Deletions cut 3 bases from V and 1 base from J, with 16 bases between.

This chain connects TRBV20-1 to TRBJ1-2; D uncertain. Trimming pared 6 bases from V and 2 bases from J, leaving 13 bases between. The CDR3 consists of 13 residues. Germline V lookup: CDR1 DFQATT, CDR2 SNEGSKA (reference sequence). The CDR3 DNA follows: TGCAGTGCCTTGGATTACAACAACTATGGCTACACCTTC. This gives the protein CSALDYNNYGYTF.

This clonotype was observed once. The chain employs TRBV19 and TRBJ2-7; 7 nucleotides align to TRBD2. The CDR3 extends over 14 amino acids. V shed 6 bases and J 1 base; nucleotides not matched to a gene: 6. CDR1 and CDR2 from the germline V gene are LNHDA and SQIVND (reference sequence). Here the CDR3 reads CASSRTRGSYEQYF. The CDR3, as DNA: TGTGCCAGTAGCCGGACTAGAGGGTCCTACGAGCAGTACTTC.

This clonotype appeared a few times. The V and J genes are TRBV7-2 and TRBJ2-2, with unresolved D. This CDR3 spans 14 amino acids. V lost 3 bases to trimming and J lost 4 bases, with 9 bases between them. The germline CDR1 and CDR2 sequences are SGHTA and FQGNSA. This CDR3 is CASSLRITTGELFF. The CDR3 DNA is TGTGCCAGCAGCTTGCGGATCACCACCGGGGAGCTGTTTTTT.

This clonotype was seen many times. The genes are TRBV11-2 and TRBJ2-7, with TRBD1 as a possible D gene (6 bases). The CDR3 contains 14 residues. Deletions cut 3 bases from V and 2 bases from J, with 11 bases between. Germline CDR1 SGHAT, CDR2 FQNNGV. As DNA, the CDR3 is TGTGCCAGCAGCTTCACTGAGGGGGCCTACGAGCAGTACTTC. It specifies CASSFTEGAYEQYF.

This clonotype was seen a few times. The chain recombines TRBV6-5 with TRBJ1-5; D ambiguous. Looked up from germline, CDR1 is MNHEY and CDR2 is SVGAGI. This CDR3 spans 14 amino acids. With 0 bases removed from V and 4 bases from J, the gap between germline ends came to 7 bases. The CDR3 here is CASSYSYGNQPQHF. The CDR3 nucleotides read TGTGCCAGCAGTTACTCGTACGGGAATCAGCCCCAGCATTTT.

In its sample, this clonotype was seen many times. The J gene is TRBJ2-5, the V gene TRBV12-3 or TRBV12-4; TRBD1 might be the D (5 bases). The CDR3 length is 14 residues. V was trimmed by 6 bases and J by 1 base, leaving 12 bases between them. CDR3 sequence: CASSQQALQETQYF. The CDR3 DNA reads TGTGCCAGCAGCCAACAGGCTCTCCAAGAGACCCAGTACTTC.

There are many counts of this clonotype. This chain links TRBV6-1 with TRBJ1-1; no clear D. The V gene's germline CDR1 is MNHNS and CDR2 SASEGT. V lost 7 bases, J lost 1 base, and 10 bases lay in between. CDR3 size: 13 residues. The CDR3 bases are TGTGCCAGCAACCACGGGTCGAACACTGAAGCTTTCTTT. Its protein product is CASNHGSNTEAFF.

This clonotype was found many times. The rearrangement links TRBV30 to TRBJ2-5, with 14 nucleotides matching TRBD2. Germline lookup yields CDR1 GTSNPN and CDR2 SVGIG (reference sequence). The V and J ends lost 2 bases and 5 bases, in that order; junction bases with no gene match: 10. The CDR3 is made up of 17 amino acids. The CDR3 DNA reads as TGTGCCTGGAGTCCAGGACTAGCGGGAGGCTCCGCGGAGACCCAGTACTTC. It is translated as CAWSPGLAGGSAETQYF.

The sample holds a few counts of this clonotype. The V gene is TRBV3-1, the J gene TRBJ1-2; a weak D match, TRBD1 (6 bases). This CDR3 is built from 13 residues. Germline CDR1 is LGHDT and CDR2 is YNNKEL (reference sequence). V was cut by 1 base and J by 6 bases, with 9 bases left in between. The DNA of the CDR3 is TGTGCCAGCAGCCAAGGGCAGGGGCATGGCTACACCTTC. This translates into CASSQGQGHGYTF.

A remark on this clonotype: This may be a read error, as it is one base from a much larger clone. V gene TRBV28 combines with J gene TRBJ2-7; 7 bases are shared with TRBD2. The CDR3 length is 14 residues. The J segment lost 0 bases and the V segment lost 6 bases, leaving 5 bases of the junction unmatched. Germline V gene lookup returns CDR1 MDHEN and CDR2 SYDVKM. The CDR3 reads CASRPGGSSYEQYF. The CDR3, as DNA: TGTGCCAGCAGGCCCGGGGGGAGCTCCTACGAGCAGTACTTC.

This clonotype was seen ten or more times. The chain joins TRBV19 to TRBJ2-5; TRBD1 matches 10 bases. CDR1 LNHDA and CDR2 SQIVND come from the germline V gene (reference sequence). The length of the CDR3 is 13 residues. The V gene end was trimmed by 10 bases and the J gene end by 2 bases; junction bases not matched to a gene: 4. In DNA, the CDR3 is TGTGCCACCGGGACAGGGGTTCAAGAGACCCAGTACTTC. Translating it yields CATGTGVQETQYF.

This clonotype was counted ten times or more. The chain recombines TRBV28 with TRBJ2-7; TRBD2 is a possible D gene (5 bases). This CDR3 has 12 amino acids. Per the germline V gene, CDR1 is MDHEN and CDR2 is SYDVKM. The V gene lost 8 bases and the J gene lost 6 bases, with 14 bases spanning the gap. In DNA, the CDR3 is TGTGCCAGCGGATTGGGGAGAGGCGAGCAGTACTTC. Amino acids: CASGLGRGEQYF. Together with reference TRBV28 and TRBJ2-7, the CDR3 gives the full variable domain: DVKVTQSSRYLVKRTGEKVFLECVQDMDHENMFWYRQDPGLGLRLIYFSYDVKMKEKGDIPEGYSVSREKKERFSLILESASTNQTSMYLCASGLGRGEQYFGPGTRLTVT.

This clonotype showed up just a few times. The gene calls are TRBV6-1 and TRBJ2-7, with D perhaps TRBD1 or TRBD2 (5 bases each). The CDR3 spans 14 residues. Trimming removed 3 bases from V and 2 bases from J, with 11 bases in between. CDR1 is MNHNS and CDR2 is SASEGT in the germline V gene. The CDR3 region has the DNA TGTGCCAGCAGTGACCCGGGGCTGGCCTACGAGCAGTACTTC. It encodes CASSDPGLAYEQYF.